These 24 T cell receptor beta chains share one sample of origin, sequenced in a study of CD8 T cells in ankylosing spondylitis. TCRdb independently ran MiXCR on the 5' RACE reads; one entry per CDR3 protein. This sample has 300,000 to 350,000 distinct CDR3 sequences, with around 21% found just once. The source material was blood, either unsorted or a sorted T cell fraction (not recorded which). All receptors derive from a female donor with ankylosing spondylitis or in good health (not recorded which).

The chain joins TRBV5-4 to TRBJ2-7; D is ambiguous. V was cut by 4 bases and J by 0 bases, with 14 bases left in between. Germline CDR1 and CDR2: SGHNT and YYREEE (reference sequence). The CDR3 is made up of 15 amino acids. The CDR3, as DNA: TGTGCCAGCAGCCTTTACCCGGCAGCCTCCTACGAGCAGTACTTC. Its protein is CASSLYPAASYEQYF.

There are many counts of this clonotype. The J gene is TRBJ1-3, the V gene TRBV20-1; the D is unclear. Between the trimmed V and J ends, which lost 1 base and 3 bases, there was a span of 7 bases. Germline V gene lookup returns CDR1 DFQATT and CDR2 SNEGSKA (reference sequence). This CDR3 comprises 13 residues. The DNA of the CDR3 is TGCAGTGCTAGAGGCCCAGATGGAAACACCATATATTTT. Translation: CSARGPDGNTIYF.

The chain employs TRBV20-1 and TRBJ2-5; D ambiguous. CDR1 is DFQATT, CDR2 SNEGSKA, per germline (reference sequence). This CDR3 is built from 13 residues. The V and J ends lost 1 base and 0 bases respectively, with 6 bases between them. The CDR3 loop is CSARATDQETQYF. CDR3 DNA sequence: TGCAGTGCTAGAGCCACAGACCAAGAGACCCAGTACTTC.

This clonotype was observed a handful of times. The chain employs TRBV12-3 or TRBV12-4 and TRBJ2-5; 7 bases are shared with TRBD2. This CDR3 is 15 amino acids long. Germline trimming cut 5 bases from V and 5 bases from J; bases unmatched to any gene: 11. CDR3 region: CASSITGGLGETQYF. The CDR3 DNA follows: TGTGCCAGCAGTATCACGGGAGGCCTCGGGGAGACCCAGTACTTC.

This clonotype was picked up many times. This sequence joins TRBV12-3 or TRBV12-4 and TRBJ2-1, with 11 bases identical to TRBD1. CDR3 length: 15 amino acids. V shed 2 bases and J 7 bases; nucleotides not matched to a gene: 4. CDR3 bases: TGTGCCAGCAGTTTACGGACAGGGGGCATAAATGAGCAGTTCTTC. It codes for CASSLRTGGINEQFF.

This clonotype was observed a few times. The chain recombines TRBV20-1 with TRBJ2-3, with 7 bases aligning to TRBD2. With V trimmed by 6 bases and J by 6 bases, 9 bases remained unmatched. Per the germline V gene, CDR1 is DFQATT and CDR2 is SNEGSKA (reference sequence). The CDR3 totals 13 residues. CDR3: CSAHRRETDTQYF. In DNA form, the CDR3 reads TGCAGTGCCCACCGGCGGGAGACCGATACGCAGTATTTT.

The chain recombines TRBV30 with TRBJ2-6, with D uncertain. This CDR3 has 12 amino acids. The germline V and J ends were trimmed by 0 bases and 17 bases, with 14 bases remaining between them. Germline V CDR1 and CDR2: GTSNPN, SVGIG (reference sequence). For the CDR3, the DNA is TGTGCCTGGAGTGTCCGTCCAGTGACCATGACTTTC. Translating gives CAWSVRPVTMTF.

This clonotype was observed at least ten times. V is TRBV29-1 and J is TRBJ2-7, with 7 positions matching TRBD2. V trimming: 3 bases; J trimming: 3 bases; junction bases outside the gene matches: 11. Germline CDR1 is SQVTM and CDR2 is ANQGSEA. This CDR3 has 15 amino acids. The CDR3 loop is CSVDLLSGNHYEQYF. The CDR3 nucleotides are TGCAGCGTTGATTTATTGAGCGGGAACCACTACGAGCAGTACTTC.

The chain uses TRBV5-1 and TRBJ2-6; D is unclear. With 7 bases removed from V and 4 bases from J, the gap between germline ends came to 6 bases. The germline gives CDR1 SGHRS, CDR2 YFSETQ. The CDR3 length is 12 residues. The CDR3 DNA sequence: TGCGCCAGCTCCGGGGGGGCCAACGTCCTGACTTTC. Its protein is CASSGGANVLTF.

The DNA for the CDR3 is TGTGCCAGTAGTTCCGCGACAGGGGCTTACAATGAGCAGTTCTTC. It codes for CASSSATGAYNEQFF. V and J are TRBV19 and TRBJ2-1, with 8 bases aligning to TRBD1. Germline V gene lookup returns CDR1 LNHDA and CDR2 SQIVND (reference sequence). V trimming: 5 bases; J trimming: 4 bases; junction bases outside the gene matches: 7. This CDR3 is 15 amino acids long.

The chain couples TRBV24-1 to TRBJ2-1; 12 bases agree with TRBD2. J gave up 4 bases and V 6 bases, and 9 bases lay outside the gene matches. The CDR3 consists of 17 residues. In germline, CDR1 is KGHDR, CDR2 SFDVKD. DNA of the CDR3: TGTGCCACCAGTCCTGGACTAGCGGGGATTACATACAATGAGCAGTTCTTC. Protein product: CATSPGLAGITYNEQFF.

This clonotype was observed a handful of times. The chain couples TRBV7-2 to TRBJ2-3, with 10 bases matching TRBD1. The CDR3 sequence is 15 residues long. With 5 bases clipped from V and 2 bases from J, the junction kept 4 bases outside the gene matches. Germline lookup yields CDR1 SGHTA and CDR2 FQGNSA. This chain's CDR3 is CASSETGGHTDTQYF. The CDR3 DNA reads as TGTGCCAGCAGCGAGACAGGGGGCCACACAGATACGCAGTATTTT.

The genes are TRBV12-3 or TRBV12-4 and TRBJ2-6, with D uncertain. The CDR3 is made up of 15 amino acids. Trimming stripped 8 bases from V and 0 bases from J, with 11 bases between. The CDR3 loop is CASRRFLSGANVLTF. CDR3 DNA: TGTGCCAGCCGCAGGTTCCTCTCTGGGGCCAACGTCCTGACTTTC.

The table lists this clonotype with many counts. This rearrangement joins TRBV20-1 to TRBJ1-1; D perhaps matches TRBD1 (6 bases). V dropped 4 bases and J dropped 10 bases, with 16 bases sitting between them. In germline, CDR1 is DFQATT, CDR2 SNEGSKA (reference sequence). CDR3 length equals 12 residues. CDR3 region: CSAMRTARVAFF. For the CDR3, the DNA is TGCAGTGCTATGAGGACAGCAAGGGTAGCTTTCTTT.

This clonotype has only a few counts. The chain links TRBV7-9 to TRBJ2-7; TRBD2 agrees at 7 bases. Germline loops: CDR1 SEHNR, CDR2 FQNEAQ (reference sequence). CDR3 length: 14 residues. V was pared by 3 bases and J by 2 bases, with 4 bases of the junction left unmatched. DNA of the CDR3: TGTGCCAGCAGCTTCTCTAGCGGCACCTACGAGCAGTACTTC. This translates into CASSFSSGTYEQYF.

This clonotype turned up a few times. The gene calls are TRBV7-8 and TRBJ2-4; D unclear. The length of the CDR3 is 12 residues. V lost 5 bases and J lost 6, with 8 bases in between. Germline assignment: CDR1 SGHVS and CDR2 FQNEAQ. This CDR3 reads CASSETRNIQYF. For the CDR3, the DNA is TGTGCCAGCAGCGAGACTCGAAACATTCAGTACTTC.

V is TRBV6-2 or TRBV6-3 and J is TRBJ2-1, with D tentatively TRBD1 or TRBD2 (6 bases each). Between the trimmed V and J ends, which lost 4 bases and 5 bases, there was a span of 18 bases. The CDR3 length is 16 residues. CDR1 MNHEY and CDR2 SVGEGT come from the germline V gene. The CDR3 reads CASSLEGDPRHNEQFF. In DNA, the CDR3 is TGTGCCAGCAGTTTGGAGGGGGACCCCCGGCACAATGAGCAGTTCTTC.

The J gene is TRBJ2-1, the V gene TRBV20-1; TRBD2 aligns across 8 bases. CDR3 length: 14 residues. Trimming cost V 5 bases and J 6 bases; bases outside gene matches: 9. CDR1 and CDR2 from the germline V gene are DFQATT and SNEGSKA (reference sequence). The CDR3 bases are TGCAGTGCTGGGAGCGGGAGAGGTGCCAATGAGCAGTTCTTC. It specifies CSAGSGRGANEQFF.

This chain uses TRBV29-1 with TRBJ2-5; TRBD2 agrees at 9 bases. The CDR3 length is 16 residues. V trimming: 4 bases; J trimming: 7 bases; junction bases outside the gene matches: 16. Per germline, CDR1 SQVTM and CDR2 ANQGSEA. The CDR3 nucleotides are TGCAGCGTTGTGCGGGGGGGGAGGGGACCCTCTGGGACCCAGTACTTC. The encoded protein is CSVVRGGRGPSGTQYF.

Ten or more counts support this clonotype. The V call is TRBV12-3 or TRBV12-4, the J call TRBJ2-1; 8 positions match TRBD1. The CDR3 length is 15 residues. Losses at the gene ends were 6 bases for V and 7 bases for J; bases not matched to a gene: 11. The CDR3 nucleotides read TGTGCCAGCAGCCTACGGACAGGGAGGTTTAATGAGCAGTTCTTC. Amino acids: CASSLRTGRFNEQFF.

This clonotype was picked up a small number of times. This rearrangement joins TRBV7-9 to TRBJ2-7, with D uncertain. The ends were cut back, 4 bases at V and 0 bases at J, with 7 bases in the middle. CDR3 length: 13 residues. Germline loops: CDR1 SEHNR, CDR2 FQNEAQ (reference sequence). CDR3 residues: CASSYTSSYEQYF. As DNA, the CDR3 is TGTGCCAGCAGCTACACCAGCTCCTACGAGCAGTACTTC. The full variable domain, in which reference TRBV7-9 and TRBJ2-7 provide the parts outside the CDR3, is DTGVSQNPRHKITKRGQNVTFRCDPISEHNRLYWYRQTLGQGPEFLTYFQNEAQLEKSRLLSDRFSAERPKGSFSTLEIQRTEQGDSAMYLCASSYTSSYEQYFGPGTRLTVT.

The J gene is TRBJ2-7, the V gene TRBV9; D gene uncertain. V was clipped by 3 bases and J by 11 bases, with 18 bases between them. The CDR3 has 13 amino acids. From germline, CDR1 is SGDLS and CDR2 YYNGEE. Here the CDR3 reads CASSEYEFAVKYF. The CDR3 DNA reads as TGTGCCAGCAGCGAGTACGAATTTGCAGTCAAGTACTTC.

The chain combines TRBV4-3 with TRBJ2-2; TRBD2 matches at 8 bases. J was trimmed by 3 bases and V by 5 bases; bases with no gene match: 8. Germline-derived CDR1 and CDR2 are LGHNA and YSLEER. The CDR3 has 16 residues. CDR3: CASSFFLAGHTGELFF. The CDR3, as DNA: TGCGCCAGCAGCTTCTTTTTAGCGGGGCACACCGGGGAGCTGTTTTTT.

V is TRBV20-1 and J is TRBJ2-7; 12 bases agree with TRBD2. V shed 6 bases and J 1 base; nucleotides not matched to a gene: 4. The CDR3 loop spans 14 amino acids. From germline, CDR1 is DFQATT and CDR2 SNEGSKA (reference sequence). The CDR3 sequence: CSAYGTSGSYEQYF. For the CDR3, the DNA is TGCAGTGCCTACGGGACTAGCGGGTCCTACGAGCAGTACTTC.